A single count supports the clone carrying this T cell receptor (beta chain). The study counted Cohort 3 donors as recovered given two negative PCRs, clearance, or symptom resolution. The sample belongs to a study of blood T cell repertoires in COVID-19. Data came from immunoSEQ multiplex PCR; TCRdb stores just in-frame clones and leaves some out. The top ten clones hold about 0.63% of a sample with fewer than 450,000 clones, less than 95% of them seen once. Germline V gene sequence: CDR1 WSHSY, CDR2 SAAADI. The V and J ends lost 8 bases and 6 bases, in that order; junction bases with no gene match: 2. The CDR3 runs to 12 residues.

Sequences were obtained from PBMCs or T cells enriched from blood (not recorded which). The TCR was taken from a man aged 18 to 29 who had recovered from COVID-19. The rearrangement joins TRBV10-2 to TRBJ2-1, with 9 bases matching TRBD2. The CDR3 bases are TGCGCCAGCGGCGGGGGGGCCAATGAGCAGTTCTTC. Encoded protein: CASGGGANEQFF.